Listed below are T cell receptor beta chains from one sample, sequenced in a study of identifying expanded T cells in peripheral blood. The assay was immunoSEQ multiplex PCR, and TCRdb's table has in-frame clones only and misses some. The sample gives about 78,000 clones, almost 85% of which show up once; 18% is in the top ten. The material sequenced was blood. These receptors were obtained from a person aged 18 to 70 in good health. Both conserved end residues are part of each CDR3. The D gene is left open where the match is weak. The size field is filled for only some rows; it gives once, few, many or a size class.

V gene,D gene,J gene,clone size,CDR3 DNA,CDR3 protein
TRBV13,TRBD1,TRBJ1-2,-,TGTGCCAGCAGCTTGGAGAGAGGGGGCTTGAGCTATGGCTACACCTTC,CASSLERGGLSYGYTF
TRBV9,TRBD2,TRBJ2-1,few,TGTGCCAGCAGCGATCGGACAGGGACGACTAGCGGGAATGAGCAGTTCTTC,CASSDRTGTTSGNEQFF
TRBV5-5,TRBD2,TRBJ2-2,-,TGTGCCAGCAGCTTGTTCTCTTGGATTGGCGGGACTACCTTCGGCGGGGAGCTGTTTTTT,CASSLFSWIGGTTFGGELFF
TRBV19,TRBD2,TRBJ2-3,-,TGTGCCAGTAGTATAGGATTGGTAGCGGGAGGCGATACGCAGTATTTT,CASSIGLVAGGDTQYF
TRBV4-1,TRBD2,TRBJ2-3,-,TGCGCCAGCAGCCAAGAAGGGACTAGCGGAGATACGCAGTATTTT,CASSQEGTSGDTQYF
TRBV27,-,TRBJ2-2,-,TGTGCCAGCAGTTGGTCGACCGGGGAGCTGTTTTTT,CASSWSTGELFF
TRBV18,-,TRBJ2-2,few,TGTGCCAGCTCACGGCAGGAATACACCGGGGAGCTGTTTTTT,CASSRQEYTGELFF
TRBV29-1,TRBD1,TRBJ2-6,-,TGCAGCGTGGCGACAGGGAGCTCTGGGGCCAACGTCCTGACTTTC,CSVATGSSGANVLTF
TRBV14,-,TRBJ2-7,few,TGTGCCAGCAGCCAAGACGGCAGGGGCTCCGAGCAGTACTTC,CASSQDGRGSEQYF
TRBV10-3,-,TRBJ2-7,-,TGTGCCATCAGTGAAACTCAATGGGGGGGCCAAATAGACTACGAGCAGTACTTC,CAISETQWGGQIDYEQYF
TRBV5-6,TRBD2,TRBJ2-5,-,TGTGCCAGCAGCTTTGGGGCGGGAGTGGCGGGGACCCAGTACTTC,CASSFGAGVAGTQYF
TRBV5-1,TRBD1,TRBJ1-1,-,TGCGCCAGCAGCGAACGACAGGGGGCTAACTTAGAAGCTTTCTTT,CASSERQGANLEAFF
TRBV7-2,TRBD2,TRBJ2-4,-,TGTGCCAGCGGTAGCGGGAGGGCCGGGTCCAAAAACATTCAGTACTTC,CASGSGRAGSKNIQYF
TRBV6-5,TRBD1,TRBJ2-1,medium-sized,TGTGCCAGCAGGCCCGGGACAGACAATGAGCAGTTCTTC,CASRPGTDNEQFF
TRBV20-1,-,TRBJ2-7,-,TGCAGTGCTACCGGAGGCTCCCCGCAGTACTTC,CSATGGSPQYF
TRBV28,TRBD1,TRBJ2-5,-,TGTGCCACCAGGACAGGGGGAAGGGAGACCCAGTACTTC,CATRTGGRETQYF
TRBV2,-,TRBJ1-5,-,TGTGCCAGCAGTGATCCTTCGGGCCCTAGCAATCAGCCCCAGCATTTT,CASSDPSGPSNQPQHF
TRBV7-9,-,TRBJ2-7,-,TGTGCCAGCAGCTTGGGAGGACAGGCCGGTCGGGAGCAGTACTTC,CASSLGGQAGREQYF
TRBV11-1,-,TRBJ2-3,-,TGTGCCAGCACCCAGGGAAACGGGGCGGTGGGTACGCAGTATTTT,CASTQGNGAVGTQYF
TRBV11-1,-,TRBJ2-7,-,TGTGCCAGCAGCTTTTCTGAGCAGGGGCCCTACGAGCAGTACTTC,CASSFSEQGPYEQYF
TRBV2,TRBD1,TRBJ2-7,-,TGTGCCAGCAGTGAGGCGGACAGGAGTACCTACGAGCAGTACTTC,CASSEADRSTYEQYF
TRBV11-2,TRBD2,TRBJ2-2,once,TGTGCCAGCAGCTTAGCGGGGGGTACCGGGGAGCTGTTTTTT,CASSLAGGTGELFF
TRBV7-9,TRBD2,TRBJ2-1,-,TGTGCCAGCAGCCCTGAAAGACTAGCGGGAGGACCCGCGAATGAGCAGTTCTTC,CASSPERLAGGPANEQFF
TRBV6-1,-,TRBJ2-7,-,TGTGCCAGCAGTGCCCCCCTCGGGCAGGTAGGCTACGAGCAGTACTTC,CASSAPLGQVGYEQYF
TRBV7-8,-,TRBJ2-7,-,TGTGCCAGCAGCTTGGGCCAGAACTACGAGCAGTACTTC,CASSLGQNYEQYF
TRBV7-9,-,TRBJ1-1,few,TGTGCCAGCAGCTTAGACAACACTGAAGCTTTCTTT,CASSLDNTEAFF
TRBV11-2,TRBD2,TRBJ2-3,-,TGTGCCAGCAGGCGAGCGGGGTCCGGCGGCACAGATACGCAGTATTTT,CASRRAGSGGTDTQYF
TRBV2,-,TRBJ2-3,-,TGTGCCAGCAGTGTTACCCTACTAGGTACGCAGTATTTT,CASSVTLLGTQYF
TRBV5-4,TRBD1,TRBJ1-1,-,TGTGCCAGCAGCCCCCGGGACAGGGAGGGAGCTTTCTTT,CASSPRDREGAFF
TRBV7-3,TRBD1,TRBJ2-1,-,TGTGCCAGCAGCTCCCGGACAGGGGGCGTGGATGAGCAGTTCTTC,CASSSRTGGVDEQFF
TRBV29-1,-,TRBJ2-5,once,TGCAGCGTTGAAGGGGGCTTCCAACTGGGGGAGACCCAGTACTTC,CSVEGGFQLGETQYF
TRBV6-1,TRBD1,TRBJ2-5,-,TGTGCCAGCAGTGAAGGACCGACAGGGAGAGAGACCCAGTACTTC,CASSEGPTGRETQYF
TRBV28,TRBD1,TRBJ1-2,-,TGTGCCAGCTTACAGGGGGCTCCGTATGGCTACACCTTC,CASLQGAPYGYTF
TRBV7-2,TRBD2,TRBJ2-2,-,TGTGCCAGCAGCCCAGGACTAGTCTCCTTTTCTGGGGAGCTGTTTTTT,CASSPGLVSFSGELFF
TRBV19,TRBD1,TRBJ1-5,few,TGTGCCAGTAGTACTTCCGGGACAGGGGGCACTCAGCCCCAGCATTTT,CASSTSGTGGTQPQHF
TRBV5-8,-,TRBJ2-7,-,TGTGCCAGCAGCTTCGACGATTCCTACGAGCAGTACTTC,CASSFDDSYEQYF
TRBV4-2,TRBD2,TRBJ2-7,-,TGTGCCAGCGCCTACGAGCGGGAAATGGAGAACGAGCAGTACTTC,CASAYEREMENEQYF
TRBV6-5,-,TRBJ2-7,-,TGTGCCAGCAGTTACTCTAGCGATACCTACGAGCAGTACTTC,CASSYSSDTYEQYF
TRBV5-1,TRBD2,TRBJ2-7,-,TGCGCCAGCAGCTTGGGCCTAGCGGGAGACCACGAGCAGTACTTC,CASSLGLAGDHEQYF
TRBV5-1,TRBD2,TRBJ2-1,-,TGCGCCAGCAGCCCGCGGGGGGACTACAATGAGCAGTTCTTC,CASSPRGDYNEQFF
TRBV4-1,TRBD1,TRBJ1-1,-,TGCGCCAGCAGCCCGGGACAGGGGGCTTCTGTGAACACTGAAGCTTTCTTT,CASSPGQGASVNTEAFF
TRBV11-2,-,TRBJ1-2,-,TGTGCCAGCAGCCAGAGTCGATCTAACTATGGCTACACCTTC,CASSQSRSNYGYTF
TRBV5-1,-,TRBJ2-2,once,TGCGCCAGCAGCTTGGAGGGGATGAGGTCCGGGGAGCTGTTTTTT,CASSLEGMRSGELFF
TRBV28,TRBD1,TRBJ1-2,-,TGTGCCAGCAGTTTAGCCCTCGGCAGGGGGAACTATGGCTACACCTTC,CASSLALGRGNYGYTF
TRBV11-2,-,TRBJ1-1,-,TGTGCCAGCAGCTTTGAGGGGCTGGGCACTGAAGCTTTCTTT,CASSFEGLGTEAFF
TRBV5-1,TRBD2,TRBJ2-1,-,TGCGCCAGCAGCTTGCAAGCCCCCGGGACTACTTCATACAATGAGCAGTTCTTC,CASSLQAPGTTSYNEQFF
TRBV4-3,-,TRBJ1-4,-,TGCGCCAGCAGCCCCGGAAAGGGCCCTCTAGCTAATGAAAAACTGTTTTTT,CASSPGKGPLANEKLFF